The 4 T cell receptor beta chains given below trace back to one sample, sequenced in a study of T cell responses to AZD1222 COVID-19 vaccine (dated by TCRdb to the early 2020s). The time point label for this specimen denotes: baseline before first vaccination. The method behind the library was the immunoSEQ multiplex PCR assay. This immuneACCESS table, as held by TCRdb, lists in-frame sequences with V and J called but not all clones. Of the missing ones, under half trace to an unresolved V gene in checked studies; the others have no known cause. The sample has roughly 96,000 clones on record, about nine tenths of them singletons. Of the sample, more than 1.5% is held by the ten largest clones. Sample: peripheral blood, taken on day 0 of AZD1222 vaccination. The receptor source for this set is an adult in good health.

In this sample, this clone turned up once. V is TRBV5-1 and J is TRBJ2-1; 9 positions match TRBD1. The junction had 9 bases not matched to a gene; V was cut back by 3 bases and J by 5 bases. This CDR3 region has 16 residues. Germline lookup yields CDR1 SGHRS and CDR2 YFSETQ. CDR3 residues: CASSSLTGGSDNEQFF. In DNA, the CDR3 is TGCGCCAGCAGCTCCCTGACAGGGGGGAGTGACAATGAGCAGTTCTTC.

The chain couples TRBV29-1 to TRBJ1-1; possible D gene TRBD1, 5 bases. The CDR3 spans 13 residues. Trimming pared 3 bases from V and 1 base from J, leaving 9 bases between. Germline CDR1 SQVTM, CDR2 ANQGSEA. CDR3 in amino acids: CSVEATENTEAFF. The CDR3 nucleotides read TGCAGCGTTGAGGCGACAGAGAACACTGAAGCTTTCTTT.

V and J are TRBV2 and TRBJ1-1; 7 positions match TRBD1. This CDR3 comprises 14 residues. Germline CDR1 SNHLY, CDR2 FYNNEI. The trim removed 6 bases at V and 2 bases at J, leaving 6 bases unmatched. CDR3 sequence: CASRYGTANTEAFF. CDR3 DNA: TGTGCCAGCAGATACGGGACAGCAAACACTGAAGCTTTCTTT.

The chain joins TRBV20-1 to TRBJ1-2; weak D call: TRBD1 (6 bases). Trimming took 3 bases from V and 8 from J, leaving 13 bases between them. The CDR3 consists of 12 residues. Germline CDR1 DFQATT, CDR2 SNEGSKA (reference sequence). In nucleotides, the CDR3 is TGCAGTGCTAGTATCGGGGGCGCGGGCTACACCTTC. Protein sequence: CSASIGGAGYTF.